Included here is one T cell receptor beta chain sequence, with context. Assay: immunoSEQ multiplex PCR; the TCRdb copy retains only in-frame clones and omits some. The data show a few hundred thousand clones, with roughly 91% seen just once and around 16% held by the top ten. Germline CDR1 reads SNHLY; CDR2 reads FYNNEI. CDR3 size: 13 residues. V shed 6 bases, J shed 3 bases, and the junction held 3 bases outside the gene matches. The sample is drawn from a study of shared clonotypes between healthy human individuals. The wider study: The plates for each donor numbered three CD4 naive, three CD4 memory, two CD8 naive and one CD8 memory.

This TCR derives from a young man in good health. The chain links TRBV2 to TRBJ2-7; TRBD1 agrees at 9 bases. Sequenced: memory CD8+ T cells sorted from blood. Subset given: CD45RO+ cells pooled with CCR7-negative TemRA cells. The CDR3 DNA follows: TGTGCCAGCAGCGGGGGACAGGGCTACGAGCAGTACTTC. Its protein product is CASSGGQGYEQYF.